A selection of T cell receptor beta chains follows, all from one sample in a study of technical replicates of blood from a few donors. The protocol was immunoSEQ multiplex PCR, while the TCRdb copy is restricted to in-frame clones and leaves out a portion. The table records more than 65,000 clones, around 95% of them present only once. The sample comprised T cells isolated from PBMCs. The receptors shown here come from a human donor in good health. Each CDR3 is given with its conserved first and last residue. The size of a clone is reported for some rows only, either as once, few or many, or as a class for expanded clones.

clone size,V gene,J gene,CDR3 protein
NA,TRBV7-2,TRBJ1-1,CASSFTTGVNTEAFF
NA,TRBV20-1,TRBJ2-7,CSADRGNEQYF
NA,TRBV6-1,TRBJ1-1,CATLQGNTEAFF
NA,TRBV6-5,TRBJ2-5,CASSYSSAGGGETQYF
NA,TRBV6-1,TRBJ1-2,CAEGGPHDLYGYTF
NA,TRBV18,TRBJ1-2,CASSPRTSRLNYGYTF
NA,TRBV9,TRBJ1-5,CASSAGGAGGNQPQHF
NA,TRBV27,TRBJ2-1,CASSLSLAGGQGEQFF
NA,TRBV28,TRBJ1-5,CASGRIYSNQPQHF
NA,TRBV11-3,TRBJ1-2,CASSLDGEGPGNYGYTF
NA,TRBV5-5,TRBJ2-7,CASSLELPPYEQYF
NA,TRBV7-9,TRBJ2-6,CASSFFGSGANVLTF
once,TRBV5-4,TRBJ1-6,CASSRGQTGGSPPLHF
NA,TRBV29-1,TRBJ2-5,CSVEERGTGNEETQYF
NA,TRBV29-1,TRBJ2-1,CSVGGSSYNEQFF
NA,TRBV15,TRBJ1-2,CATSRVEGGYYGYTF
NA,TRBV15,TRBJ2-5,CATSSHSGVQETQYF
NA,TRBV2,TRBJ2-3,CASSRLNTDTQYF
NA,TRBV10-1,TRBJ1-2,CASSADILTANYGYTF